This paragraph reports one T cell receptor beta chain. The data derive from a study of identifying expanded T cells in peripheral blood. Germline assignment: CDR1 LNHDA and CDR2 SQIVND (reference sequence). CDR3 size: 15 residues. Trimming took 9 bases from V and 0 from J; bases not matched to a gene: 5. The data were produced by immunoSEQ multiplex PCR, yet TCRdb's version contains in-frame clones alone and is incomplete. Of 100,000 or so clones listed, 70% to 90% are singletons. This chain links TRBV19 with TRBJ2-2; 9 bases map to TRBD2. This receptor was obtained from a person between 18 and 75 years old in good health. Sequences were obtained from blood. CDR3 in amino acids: CASQLAGSNTGELFF. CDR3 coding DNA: TGTGCCAGCCAACTAGCGGGCTCGAACACCGGGGAGCTGTTTTTT.